Sequencing of this T cell receptor beta chain was carried out in a study of T cell repertoires in cytomegalovirus infection. Study-wide points: The ex vivo response was dominated by HLA-C-restricted CMV-specific TCR beta clonotypes.

From the reads, TCRdb called clonotypes with MiXCR, one entry per CDR3 protein. The table has approximately 300,000 distinct CDR3 sequences, roughly 25% seen once. This clonotype was counted once. Its specificity is not known. The receptor's source is a human donor in good health (CMV status not recorded). Some clones in this sample may be carry-over from other donors' samples. Sequenced material: cultured PBMCs, taken from culture after CMV antigen stimulation.

CDR3 nucleotide sequence: TGCAGTGCTACTCGCAGGGTTGGGGGCAATCAGCCCCAGCATTTT. It is translated as CSATRRVGGNQPQHF. The chain employs TRBV20-1 and TRBJ1-5, with D perhaps TRBD1 (5 bases). The V end was cut by 4 bases, the J end by 2 bases, with 15 bases between. The CDR3 is made up of 15 amino acids. Per germline, CDR1 DFQATT and CDR2 SNEGSKA (reference sequence).